This TCR beta chain was obtained from a study of read filtering for tumor transcriptome and immune sequencing. About the study: By R-ISS, stages I, II and III held about 8, 17 and 7 patients.

General observations from the study: Without single-read clonotypes, shared clonotype proportions correlated more between IR-seq and RNA-seq. This fraction held mixed bone marrow immune cells after CD138-negative sorting.

V shed 1 base and J shed 5 bases, with 23 bases lying between them. The CDR3 extends over 18 amino acids. Germline-derived CDR1 and CDR2 are MGHRA and YSYEKL. Molecular barcoded adaptors covering alpha/delta and beta/gamma chains were used on approximately 400 ng RNA. TCRdb used MiXCR to reprocess the reads, holding one entry per CDR3 protein. The sample comprises around 140,000 distinct CDR3 sequences, less than 15% of which are singletons, and around 8.3% rests with the top ten. This clonotype was counted ten times or more. Its specificity is unknown. V and J are TRBV4-1 and TRBJ2-5; a possible D gene is TRBD2 (5 bases). Source material: a population of CD138-negative cells sorted from bone marrow. This clonotype was sampled from a donor at least 40 years old with multiple myeloma. The DNA for the CDR3 is TGCGCCAGCAGCCAAGTTACGGTGCTAGGCGGGTTTGGGGAGACCCAGTACTTC. It yields the protein CASSQVTVLGGFGETQYF.